Sequencing of this T cell receptor beta chain was carried out in a study of shared clonotypes between healthy human individuals. Study-wide background: Per-donor plates numbered three CD4 naive, three CD4 memory, two CD8 naive and one CD8 memory.

Germline V gene data show CDR1 as LGHNA and CDR2 as YSLEER. J lost 9 bases, V lost 0 bases, and 8 bases had no gene match. The CDR3 runs 15 residues. The study, taken as a whole, reports: When compared with the clonotypes that were shared by all four sorted-subset donors, the non-shared clonotypes turned out to have lower generation probabilities.

This clone was recorded once. What it recognizes is unknown. Deep level was the assay's run setting. The assay was immunoSEQ multiplex PCR, and TCRdb's table has in-frame clones only and misses some. The sample lists approximately 1,000,000 clones, 60% to 85% occurring once. This chain uses TRBV4-3 with TRBJ2-4, with 7 bases aligning to TRBD1. Source material: memory CD4+ T cells from PBMCs. This sample's subset: CD45RA-negative fraction. The receptor was derived from a man aged 18-30 years in good health. Some clones in this sample may be carry-over from other donors' samples. CDR3 in amino acids: CASSQDLATGTIQYF. As DNA, the CDR3 is TGCGCCAGCAGCCAAGATCTGGCGACAGGGACCATTCAGTACTTC.